The 21 T cell receptor beta chains in this list originate from one sample, sequenced in a study of T cell repertoires in cytomegalovirus infection. TCRdb recomputed calls from the reads with MiXCR, one row per CDR3 protein. The sample has about a million distinct CDR3 sequences, around 31% seen once. These receptors' antigens are unknown. Sequences were derived from cultured CD8+ T cells from PBMCs, sampled from culture after CMV antigen stimulation. Receptor source: a human donor in good health (CMV status not recorded). Some clones in this sample may be carry-over from other donors' samples.

This clonotype was seen a few times. This sequence joins TRBV6-6 and TRBJ2-7; TRBD2 matches at 15 bases. V was clipped by 5 bases and J by 0 bases; unmatched bases: 14. The CDR3 is 20 amino acids. Germline CDR1 MNHNY, CDR2 SVGAGI (reference sequence). CDR3 sequence reads: CASSGGTSGGPHLDSYEQYF. CDR3 DNA: TGTGCCAGCAGTGGCGGGACTAGCGGGGGGCCACATCTCGACTCCTACGAGCAGTACTTC.

This clonotype has ten or more counts. This chain joins TRBV25-1 and TRBJ1-1; D is unclear. V lost 0 bases and J 6 bases, leaving 11 bases between the germline ends. The CDR3 extends over 14 amino acids. From germline, CDR1 is MGHDK and CDR2 SYGVNS. The CDR3 loop reads CASSEYAGRSEAFF. As DNA, the CDR3 is TGTGCCAGCAGTGAATATGCAGGACGGTCTGAAGCTTTCTTT.

The chain combines TRBV27 with TRBJ2-1, with 10 bases matching TRBD1. Trimming at V came to 8 bases and at J to 10 bases, leaving 8 bases not matched to a gene. The germline V gene has CDR1 MNHEY and CDR2 SMNVEV (reference sequence). The CDR3 spans 13 residues. In DNA form, the CDR3 reads TGTGCCAGCTATGACAGGGGGCTAGGGGAGCAGTTCTTC. Its translation: CASYDRGLGEQFF.

This clonotype turned up a few times. The chain combines TRBV6-6 with TRBJ2-1; 10 nucleotides line up with TRBD1. This CDR3 comprises 17 residues. Germline CDR1 MNHNY, CDR2 SVGAGI (reference sequence). J gave up 9 bases and V 6 bases, and 17 bases lay outside the gene matches. In DNA form, the CDR3 reads TGTGCCAGCAGGTCAAGAGACCGGGACAGGGGTATCGGTGAGCAGTTCTTC. Protein product: CASRSRDRDRGIGEQFF.

The chain couples TRBV6-5 to TRBJ2-3; a weak D match, TRBD1 (6 bases). The germline V gene encodes CDR1 MNHEY and CDR2 SVGAGI. Deletions cut 2 bases from V and 6 bases from J, with 12 bases between. The CDR3 contains 14 residues. This CDR3 is CASSYATRGDTQYF. CDR3 bases: TGTGCCAGCAGTTACGCGACGAGGGGGGATACGCAGTATTTT.

This clonotype was found a few times. This rearrangement joins TRBV6-1 to TRBJ2-3; tentative D call: TRBD2 (5 bases). The V gene's germline CDR1 is MNHNS and CDR2 SASEGT. This CDR3 has 15 residues. Trimming took off 0 bases at V and 1 base at J, with 8 bases between the two ends. The CDR3 DNA reads as TGTGCCAGCAGTGAAGCGAACGGGGGCACAGATACGCAGTATTTT. Translated: CASSEANGGTDTQYF.

The V call is TRBV27, the J call TRBJ1-5; 8 bases match TRBD1. The CDR3 length is 12 residues. The germline CDR1 and CDR2 sequences are MNHEY and SMNVEV (reference sequence). Trimming cost V 10 bases and J 7 bases; bases outside gene matches: 6. The chain's CDR3 is CATGQGGQPQHF. The CDR3 coding sequence is TGTGCCACCGGACAGGGCGGCCAGCCCCAGCATTTT.

This clonotype was picked up one time. The rearrangement joins TRBV20-1 to TRBJ2-7; 7 bases line up with TRBD1. V gave up 5 bases and J gave up 0 bases; unmatched junction bases: 4. The CDR3 runs to 13 residues. CDR1 is DFQATT, CDR2 SNEGSKA, per germline (reference sequence). CDR3 region: CSAARDSSYEQYV. The CDR3 DNA reads as TGCAGTGCTGCAAGGGACAGCTCCTACGAGCAGTACGTC.

The chain carries TRBV14 and TRBJ2-4; 7 nucleotides match TRBD1. Germline V CDR1 and CDR2: SGHDN, FVKESK. V was pared by 2 bases and J by 4 bases, with 8 bases of the junction left unmatched. There are 16 residues in the CDR3. CDR3 loop: CASSQLPWDRKNIQYF. The CDR3 nucleotides are TGTGCCAGCAGCCAATTACCCTGGGACAGAAAAAACATTCAGTACTTC.

This clonotype was found many times. This chain connects TRBV7-6 to TRBJ1-1; TRBD1 aligns across 9 bases. The CDR3 covers 18 residues. Losses at the gene ends were 1 base for V and 4 bases for J; bases not matched to a gene: 13. Per germline, CDR1 SGHVS and CDR2 FNYEAQ. The CDR3 DNA is TGTGCCAGCAGCTTAGACCTAAACACAGGGGGCGAAGGCACTGAAGCTTTCTTT. Encoded protein: CASSLDLNTGGEGTEAFF. The full variable domain, with the rest looked up from reference TRBV7-6 and TRBJ1-1, is GAGVSQSPRYKVTKRGQDVALRCDPISGHVSLYWYRQALGQGPEFLTYFNYEAQQDKSGLPNDRFSAERPEGSISTLTIQRTEQRDSAMYRCASSLDLNTGGEGTEAFFGQGTRLTVV.

The J gene is TRBJ1-2, the V gene TRBV19, with D tentatively TRBD1 (5 bases). V shed 1 base and J shed 6 bases, with 21 bases lying between them. The CDR3 spans 17 residues. Germline-derived CDR1 and CDR2 are LNHDA and SQIVND (reference sequence). The CDR3 region is CASSIVPIGANSDGYTF. CDR3 coding DNA: TGTGCCAGTAGTATAGTTCCCATAGGGGCGAATTCGGATGGCTACACCTTC.

The chain recombines TRBV7-8 with TRBJ1-1; D is ambiguous. Germline assignment: CDR1 SGHVS and CDR2 FQNEAQ. Trimming removed 5 bases at V and 7 bases at J, with 14 bases between. The CDR3 is made up of 13 amino acids. The CDR3 DNA reads as TGTGCCAGCAGCCTCAGCCGTCTAGATGAAGCTTTCTTT. It encodes CASSLSRLDEAFF.

V and J are TRBV10-3 and TRBJ2-1, with 12 bases identical to TRBD2. The better agreement between TRBJ2-7 and the DNA end casts doubt on the J call. CDR3 length equals 15 residues. The germline CDR1 and CDR2 sequences are ENHRY and SYGVKD. For the CDR3, the DNA is TGTGCCACTACCCCCGGGACTAGCGGGTACAATGAGCAGTACTTC. It encodes CATTPGTSGYNEQYF.

This clonotype was seen more than once but under ten times. The chain employs TRBV5-6 and TRBJ2-3, with 7 bases matching TRBD2. Germline CDR1 is SGHDT and CDR2 is YYEEEE. V shed 4 bases, J shed 7 bases, and the junction held 3 bases outside the gene matches. The CDR3 covers 12 residues. CDR3 nucleotide sequence: TGTGCCAGCAGCGCGGGGGTCAATACGCAGTATTTT. It specifies CASSAGVNTQYF.

On this clonotype itself: A much larger clone lies one base from this, so it may be a read error. This sequence joins TRBV12-3 or TRBV12-4 and TRBJ1-1; D possibly corresponds to TRBD1 (6 bases). There are 14 residues in the CDR3. CDR3 amino acids: CVSRRFKQGTEAFF. The DNA for the CDR3 is TGTGTCAGCAGAAGGTTTAAACAGGGCACTGAAGCTTTCTTT.

The rearrangement links TRBV6-5 to TRBJ2-5; 8 bases align to TRBD2. Germline loops: CDR1 MNHEY, CDR2 SVGAGI. CDR3 length equals 14 residues. After removal of 2 bases from V and 3 bases from J, the junction contained 2 bases not matched to a gene. The CDR3 DNA reads as TGTGCCAGCAGTTACCTCGGGGGGGAAGAGACCCAGTACTTC. Its translation is CASSYLGGEETQYF.

This clonotype was seen a few times. The chain carries TRBV7-9 and TRBJ2-1; D perhaps matches TRBD2 (6 bases). Germline CDR1 reads SEHNR; CDR2 reads FQNEAQ (reference sequence). CDR3 length: 16 residues. V lost 4 bases to trimming and J lost 3 bases, with 16 bases between them. In DNA, the CDR3 is TGTGCCAGCAGCTCAGACCGGGACTCAGGCTACAATGAGCAGTTCTTC. It translates to CASSSDRDSGYNEQFF.

This clonotype has more than one count but fewer than ten. This chain uses TRBV7-9 with TRBJ2-1, with 15 bases that match TRBD2. The CDR3 runs 16 residues. The V and J ends lost 4 bases and 8 bases, in that order; junction bases with no gene match: 6. The germline V gene has CDR1 SEHNR and CDR2 FQNEAQ (reference sequence). The DNA of the CDR3 is TGTGCCAGCAGCTGGACTAGCGGGGGGGCCAGGGATGAGCAGTTCTTC. Its protein product is CASSWTSGGARDEQFF. Drawing the rest from reference TRBV7-9 and TRBJ2-1, the complete variable domain is DTGVSQNPRHKITKRGQNVTFRCDPISEHNRLYWYRQTLGQGPEFLTYFQNEAQLEKSRLLSDRFSAERPKGSFSTLEIQRTEQGDSAMYLCASSWTSGGARDEQFFGPGTRLTVL.

This clonotype has more than one count but fewer than ten. The chain is built from TRBV19 and TRBJ2-1, with D perhaps matching TRBD2 (6 bases). Trimming took off 4 bases at V and 4 bases at J, with 20 bases between the two ends. This CDR3 has 17 residues. Germline CDR1 is LNHDA and CDR2 is SQIVND (reference sequence). CDR3 DNA: TGTGCCAGTAGTAAACTGCCGGAGGGAGAGAGTTACAATGAGCAGTTCTTC. Its translation is CASSKLPEGESYNEQFF.

This clonotype has only a few counts. The rearrangement links TRBV29-1 to TRBJ1-2; TRBD1 might be the D (5 bases). The CDR3 runs to 12 residues. CDR1 is SQVTM, CDR2 ANQGSEA, per germline. Trimming took 7 bases from V and 6 from J, leaving 15 bases between them. DNA for the CDR3: TGCAGCGATACAGGCGCCGACGATGGCTACACCTTC. This encodes CSDTGADDGYTF.

The CDR3, as DNA: TGCAGTGCTGCGGATGGAAAGGACACTGAAGCTTTCTTT. Translated: CSAADGKDTEAFF. The chain links TRBV20-1 to TRBJ1-1; unclear D gene. This CDR3 is built from 13 residues. The V gene lost 5 bases and the J gene lost 3 bases, with 13 bases spanning the gap. Germline-derived CDR1 and CDR2 are DFQATT and SNEGSKA (reference sequence).